This is a list of T cell receptor beta chains from one sample in a study of T cells of healthy individuals. Each CDR3 protein gets one entry after TCRdb re-called the 5' RACE reads with MiXCR. The table includes around 79,000 distinct CDR3 sequences, about 4.8% detected once. The receptor set was obtained from a female donor in good health. The CDR3 runs from the conserved cysteine through the conserved F or W. D genes are given only for firm matches. The size field is filled for only some rows; it gives once, few, many or a size class.

d_call,v_call,j_call,clone_size,cdr3_aa,cdr3_nt
-,TRBV12-3/TRBV12-4,TRBJ2-1,many,CASSSVGAQFF,TGTGCCAGCAGTTCTGTGGGGGCCCAGTTCTTC
TRBD1,TRBV29-1,TRBJ1-1,few,CSVDRTNTEAFF,TGCAGCGTGGACAGGACCAACACTGAAGCTTTCTTT
TRBD2,TRBV30,TRBJ2-6,many,CAWSSTTSGSPGANVLTF,TGTGCCTGGAGCAGCACCACTAGCGGGAGTCCTGGGGCCAACGTCCTGACTTTC
TRBD1,TRBV6-1,TRBJ1-5,-,CASSSTDRDRDEHSNQPQHF,TGTGCCAGCAGTTCTACTGACCGGGACAGGGACGAACATAGCAATCAGCCCCAGCATTTT
-,TRBV13,TRBJ2-2,many,CASSLNTGELFF,TGTGCCAGCAGCCTAAACACCGGGGAGCTGTTTTTT
-,TRBV25-1,TRBJ2-3,many,CASSATGTDTQYF,TGTGCCAGCAGTGCAACGGGCACAGATACGCAGTATTTT
TRBD2,TRBV6-2/TRBV6-3,TRBJ2-3,many,CASSILAGVGTDTQYF,TGTGCCAGCAGCATCTTAGCGGGAGTCGGAACAGATACGCAGTATTTT
-,TRBV27,TRBJ1-1,many,CASRARLPSNTEAFF,TGTGCCAGCAGAGCCCGACTTCCTTCGAACACTGAAGCTTTCTTT
-,TRBV29-1,TRBJ1-2,-,CSVEWGWMQGYTF,TGCAGCGTTGAATGGGGCTGGATGCAGGGCTACACCTTC
TRBD2,TRBV11-2,TRBJ2-1,many,CASSLQREPWNEQFF,TGTGCCAGCAGCTTACAGCGGGAGCCCTGGAATGAGCAGTTCTTC
-,TRBV20-1,TRBJ2-1,many,CSAREPKNNEQFF,TGCAGTGCTAGAGAGCCGAAGAACAATGAGCAGTTCTTC
-,TRBV28,TRBJ1-4,many,CASSLSGANEKLFF,TGTGCCAGCAGCCTATCAGGGGCGAATGAAAAACTGTTTTTT
-,TRBV25-1,TRBJ1-3,-,CASSEYLGESSGNTIYF,TGTGCCAGCAGTGAATACTTGGGAGAGAGCTCTGGAAACACCATATATTTT
TRBD2,TRBV4-1,TRBJ2-3,many,CASSHARIAGRTDTQYF,TGCGCCAGCAGCCATGCACGGATAGCGGGACGCACAGATACGCAGTATTTT
-,TRBV4-2,TRBJ2-6,many,CASSPRRSDPGANVLTF,TGTGCCAGCAGCCCCAGAAGGTCGGACCCTGGGGCCAACGTCCTGACTTTC
-,TRBV20-1,TRBJ1-1,few,CSADQGTNTEAFF,TGCAGTGCCGACCAGGGAACGAACACTGAAGCTTTCTTT
-,TRBV7-9,TRBJ2-7,many,CASSLAAVGGEQYF,TGTGCCAGCAGCTTAGCGGCAGTCGGTGGAGAGCAGTACTTC
-,TRBV24-1,TRBJ1-2,many,CATSDLRKRRPAGDGYTF,TGTGCCACCAGTGATTTGAGAAAACGCCGGCCGGCTGGGGATGGCTACACCTTC
-,TRBV25-1,TRBJ1-2,-,CASTGGYGYTF,TGTGCCAGCACTGGGGGCTATGGCTACACCTTC
-,TRBV10-3,TRBJ2-5,many,CAISPGTIQETQYF,TGTGCCATCAGTCCTGGGACCATACAAGAGACCCAGTACTTC
-,TRBV10-1,TRBJ1-1,many,CANRVTEAFF,TGCGCCAACAGGGTCACTGAAGCTTTCTTT
-,TRBV12-3/TRBV12-4,TRBJ2-7,many,CASRIQGVYEQYF,TGTGCCAGCAGAATACAGGGAGTCTACGAGCAGTACTTC
TRBD1,TRBV28,TRBJ2-7,many,CASRVTGSSNSPYEQYF,TGTGCCAGCAGAGTGACAGGGAGCAGTAATTCTCCCTACGAGCAGTACTTC
-,TRBV10-3,TRBJ1-5,many,CAISQGSGNQPQHF,TGTGCCATCAGTCAGGGTAGCGGCAATCAGCCCCAGCATTTT
TRBD2,TRBV15,TRBJ2-1,-,CATSRESWEGTNGQFF,TGTGCCACCAGCAGAGAATCATGGGAGGGAACCAATGGGCAGTTCTTC
-,TRBV10-3,TRBJ2-1,many,CAISAITGSSYNEQFF,TGTGCCATCAGTGCGATTACAGGGAGCTCCTACAATGAGCAGTTCTTC
-,TRBV3-1,TRBJ2-7,many,CASSRTEVSYEQYF,TGTGCCAGCAGCCGGACAGAGGTATCCTACGAGCAGTACTTC
TRBD2,TRBV7-2,TRBJ2-1,many,CASSFRAGDGDEQFF,TGTGCCAGCAGCTTCCGGGCGGGAGACGGGGATGAGCAGTTCTTC
-,TRBV7-9,TRBJ1-4,-,CASSLVEKLNEKLFF,TGTGCCAGCAGCTTAGTAGAGAAACTTAATGAAAAACTGTTTTTT
-,TRBV30,TRBJ2-1,few,CAWSVGNEQFF,TGTGCCTGGAGTGTAGGTAATGAGCAGTTCTTC
TRBD1,TRBV7-9,TRBJ1-1,-,CASSRGGETEAFF,TGTGCCAGCAGCCGAGGGGGCGAAACTGAAGCTTTCTTT
-,TRBV7-2,TRBJ2-1,many,CASSLEQIPVEQFF,TGTGCCAGCAGCTTAGAACAGATCCCTGTTGAGCAGTTCTTC
-,TRBV12-3/TRBV12-4,TRBJ1-4,few,CASSDGVEKLFF,TGTGCCAGCAGTGACGGGGTTGAAAAACTGTTTTTT
-,TRBV28,TRBJ2-1,many,CASSLTQGGNEQFF,TGTGCCAGCAGTTTAACCCAGGGAGGCAATGAGCAGTTCTTC
-,TRBV27,TRBJ1-5,few,CASSFRSANQPQHF,TGTGCCAGCAGTTTTAGGTCAGCCAATCAGCCCCAGCATTTT
TRBD2,TRBV10-3,TRBJ2-3,few,CAISESLGGRRYF,TGTGCCATCAGTGAGTCTCTAGGCGGGAGAAGGTATTTT
TRBD2,TRBV7-2,TRBJ2-5,many,CASSRSGTETQYF,TGTGCCAGCAGCCGTAGCGGGACAGAGACCCAGTACTTC
TRBD2,TRBV4-3,TRBJ2-1,many,CASSHSSGSYNEQFF,TGCGCCAGCAGCCACTCTAGCGGCTCCTACAATGAGCAGTTCTTC
-,TRBV24-1,TRBJ1-2,many,CATSEGDRYGYTF,TGTGCCACCAGTGAGGGTGACAGATACGGCTACACCTTC
-,TRBV6-5,TRBJ1-1,many,CASSYSIPGDTEAFF,TGTGCCAGCAGTTACTCGATCCCTGGGGACACTGAAGCTTTCTTT
-,TRBV29-1,TRBJ2-1,many,CSVEGYRNNEQFF,TGCAGCGTTGAAGGATACAGGAACAATGAGCAGTTCTTC
TRBD1,TRBV6-2/TRBV6-3,TRBJ2-1,many,CASSFRQGKYNEQFF,TGTGCCAGCAGTTTCAGACAGGGGAAGTACAATGAGCAGTTCTTC
TRBD2,TRBV6-2/TRBV6-3,TRBJ2-1,few,CASSYSAGVTNEQFF,TGTGCCAGCAGTTACTCCGCGGGAGTAACAAATGAGCAGTTCTTC
-,TRBV6-6,TRBJ2-7,many,CASSLDWAPYEQYF,TGTGCCAGCAGTTTGGACTGGGCCCCCTACGAGCAGTACTTC
TRBD2,TRBV4-1,TRBJ2-3,many,CASSQEGDYYTQYF,TGCGCCAGCAGCCAAGAGGGGGACTACTATACGCAGTATTTT
TRBD2,TRBV30,TRBJ2-7,-,CASGLAGGPRYF,TGTGCCTCGGGACTAGCGGGAGGGCCACGGTACTTC
-,TRBV18,TRBJ1-5,few,CASSPTGENQPQHF,TGTGCCAGCTCACCGACTGGGGAAAATCAGCCCCAGCATTTT
TRBD1,TRBV20-1,TRBJ1-4,-,CSAQGFNEKLFF,TGCAGTGCACAGGGGTTTAATGAAAAACTGTTTTTT
TRBD2,TRBV28,TRBJ2-2,many,CASRRLAEKTGELFF,TGTGCCAGCAGGCGCCTAGCGGAAAAGACCGGGGAGCTGTTTTTT
TRBD2,TRBV11-3,TRBJ2-3,many,CASSLGPLAGATDTQYF,TGTGCCAGCAGCTTAGGACCGCTAGCGGGAGCCACAGATACGCAGTATTTT
TRBD1,TRBV6-5,TRBJ1-1,many,CASSQNRGQATEAFF,TGTGCCAGCAGCCAAAACAGGGGGCAGGCCACTGAAGCTTTCTTT
-,TRBV29-1,TRBJ2-3,-,CSVERSSDTQYF,TGCAGCGTTGAACGGAGCTCAGATACGCAGTATTTT
TRBD1,TRBV18,TRBJ2-1,-,CASSPGTGFARGQFF,TGTGCCAGCTCACCCGGGACAGGGTTCGCTCGGGGGCAGTTCTTC
-,TRBV19,TRBJ1-1,-,CASSTGAVNTEAFF,TGTGCCAGTAGTACAGGGGCAGTGAACACTGAAGCTTTCTTT